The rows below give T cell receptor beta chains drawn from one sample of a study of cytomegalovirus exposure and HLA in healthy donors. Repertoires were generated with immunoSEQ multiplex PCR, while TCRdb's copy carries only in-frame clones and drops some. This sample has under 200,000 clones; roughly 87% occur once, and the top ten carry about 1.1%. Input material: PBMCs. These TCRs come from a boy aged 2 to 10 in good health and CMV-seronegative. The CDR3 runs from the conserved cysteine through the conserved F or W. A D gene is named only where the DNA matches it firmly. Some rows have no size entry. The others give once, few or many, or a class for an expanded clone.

cdr3_nt: TGTGCCTCCCAGCAGGGGGCTGTCGGGGAGCTGTTTTTT
cdr3_aa: CASQQGAVGELFF
clone_size: .
v_call: TRBV2
d_call: TRBD1
j_call: TRBJ2-2

cdr3_nt: TGTGCCAGCACCTCGGGACAGTTAGGAAACACCATATATTTT
cdr3_aa: CASTSGQLGNTIYF
clone_size: few
v_call: TRBV5-5
d_call: TRBD1
j_call: TRBJ1-3

cdr3_nt: TGCGCCAGCAGCCAAGTTAGTAATCAGCCCCAGCATTTT
cdr3_aa: CASSQVSNQPQHF
clone_size: .
v_call: TRBV4-1
d_call: .
j_call: TRBJ1-5

cdr3_nt: TGTTCCAGCAGCTTATCGGACAATGAGCAGTTCTTC
cdr3_aa: CSSSLSDNEQFF
clone_size: .
v_call: TRBV7-9
d_call: .
j_call: TRBJ2-1

cdr3_nt: TGTGCCGTCTCTAGCGGGAGAAATGAGCAGTTCTTC
cdr3_aa: CAVSSGRNEQFF
clone_size: .
v_call: TRBV11-2
d_call: TRBD2
j_call: TRBJ2-1

cdr3_nt: TGTGCCTGGACGAGCGGGCGGGAGTGGTCACAAGAGACCCAGTACTTC
cdr3_aa: CAWTSGREWSQETQYF
clone_size: .
v_call: TRBV30
d_call: TRBD2
j_call: TRBJ2-5

cdr3_nt: TGCAGCGTAAGAAAGGACAGCCTAACCTACGAGCAGTACTTC
cdr3_aa: CSVRKDSLTYEQYF
clone_size: .
v_call: TRBV29-1
d_call: .
j_call: TRBJ2-7

cdr3_nt: TGTGCCAGCAGTTTACCGGGGAGCGGCTCTGAAGCTTTCTTT
cdr3_aa: CASSLPGSGSEAFF
clone_size: .
v_call: TRBV6-6
d_call: .
j_call: TRBJ1-1

cdr3_nt: TGTGCCAGCAGCCCCCCCACAGGGAATAATTCACCCCTCCACTTT
cdr3_aa: CASSPPTGNNSPLHF
clone_size: .
v_call: TRBV28
d_call: .
j_call: TRBJ1-6

cdr3_nt: TGTGCCAGCAGCGGGGCCGGGACTAGCTACGAGCAGTACTTC
cdr3_aa: CASSGAGTSYEQYF
clone_size: .
v_call: TRBV2
d_call: TRBD2
j_call: TRBJ2-7

cdr3_nt: TGTGCCAGCAGTTCCCACGGGACAGGGGAATTCGAGCAGTACTTC
cdr3_aa: CASSSHGTGEFEQYF
clone_size: .
v_call: TRBV28
d_call: TRBD1
j_call: TRBJ2-7

cdr3_nt: TGTGCCAGCAGTGCTTCAGGACTAGCGGGGAGGGTTGGGGAGCTGTTTTTT
cdr3_aa: CASSASGLAGRVGELFF
clone_size: .
v_call: TRBV2
d_call: TRBD2
j_call: TRBJ2-2

cdr3_nt: TGTGCCAGCAGCCAAGATCGGTCAGGCGAGCAGTACTTC
cdr3_aa: CASSQDRSGEQYF
clone_size: .
v_call: TRBV4-2
d_call: .
j_call: TRBJ2-7

cdr3_nt: TGCGCCAGCAGCTTGGACAGGGGGACCATGCGAGCTTTCTTT
cdr3_aa: CASSLDRGTMRAFF
clone_size: .
v_call: TRBV5-1
d_call: TRBD1
j_call: TRBJ1-1

cdr3_nt: TGTGCCTGGAGTCCGGATCCGCGGCCGGCCCAGTACTTC
cdr3_aa: CAWSPDPRPAQYF
clone_size: .
v_call: TRBV30
d_call: .
j_call: TRBJ2-5

cdr3_nt: TGTGCCAGCAGCTTCGCCAGGGACAATGAGCAGTTCTTC
cdr3_aa: CASSFARDNEQFF
clone_size: .
v_call: TRBV7-7
d_call: .
j_call: TRBJ2-1

cdr3_nt: TGTGCCAGCAGCCCCCGGGACAGGGATCACGAGCAGTACTTC
cdr3_aa: CASSPRDRDHEQYF
clone_size: once
v_call: TRBV11-3
d_call: TRBD1
j_call: TRBJ2-7

cdr3_nt: TGTGCCATCAGTGACGGGAGGGGAGGGGAGACCCAGTACTTC
cdr3_aa: CAISDGRGGETQYF
clone_size: .
v_call: TRBV10-3
d_call: TRBD2
j_call: TRBJ2-5

cdr3_nt: TGTGCCAGTAGTATGGCGGCTACGCACGGCTACGAGCAGTACTTC
cdr3_aa: CASSMAATHGYEQYF
clone_size: .
v_call: TRBV19
d_call: .
j_call: TRBJ2-7

cdr3_nt: TGTGCCAGCAGGGGGACAGCACTCTATAATTCACCCCTCCACTTT
cdr3_aa: CASRGTALYNSPLHF
clone_size: .
v_call: TRBV6-6
d_call: TRBD1
j_call: TRBJ1-6

cdr3_nt: TGCGCCAGCAGCTTGGCCTCCGGGACTAAGAGGGCCCTCTACGAGCAGTACTTC
cdr3_aa: CASSLASGTKRALYEQYF
clone_size: .
v_call: TRBV5-1
d_call: TRBD2
j_call: TRBJ2-7

cdr3_nt: TGTGCCAGCAGTTTAATGGCGGGACTAGCGGGAGCCGGGGAGCTGTTTTTT
cdr3_aa: CASSLMAGLAGAGELFF
clone_size: .
v_call: TRBV27
d_call: TRBD2
j_call: TRBJ2-2

cdr3_nt: TGTGCCAGCGGGGCAGTCTCCACTGAAGCTTTCTTT
cdr3_aa: CASGAVSTEAFF
clone_size: few
v_call: TRBV6-6
d_call: .
j_call: TRBJ1-1

cdr3_nt: TGTGCCAGCAGCGTCGTAGGGGACTATGGCTACACCTTC
cdr3_aa: CASSVVGDYGYTF
clone_size: .
v_call: TRBV9
d_call: .
j_call: TRBJ1-2

cdr3_nt: TGTGCCAGTAGCCCACCGGCCGACGGGGTGTATCAGCCCCAGCATTTT
cdr3_aa: CASSPPADGVYQPQHF
clone_size: .
v_call: TRBV19
d_call: .
j_call: TRBJ1-5

cdr3_nt: TGTGCCAGCAGCCATGGACAGTCCTACGAGCAGTACTTC
cdr3_aa: CASSHGQSYEQYF
clone_size: once
v_call: TRBV7-3
d_call: .
j_call: TRBJ2-7

cdr3_nt: TGTGCCAGTAGGAGAGGAGCGGGGCCCCAATACGAGCAGTACTTC
cdr3_aa: CASRRGAGPQYEQYF
clone_size: .
v_call: TRBV19
d_call: TRBD2
j_call: TRBJ2-7

cdr3_nt: TGTGCCGCCACCAGGGGGGCGGGGGAGCAGTACTTC
cdr3_aa: CAATRGAGEQYF
clone_size: .
v_call: TRBV28
d_call: .
j_call: TRBJ2-7

cdr3_nt: TGTGCCAGCAGGGACAGGGCGAGCAATCAGCCCCAGCATTTT
cdr3_aa: CASRDRASNQPQHF
clone_size: .
v_call: TRBV2
d_call: TRBD1
j_call: TRBJ1-5

cdr3_nt: TGTGCCAGCAGCCGTCCACAGGGGCGGGACGAGCAGTACTTC
cdr3_aa: CASSRPQGRDEQYF
clone_size: .
v_call: TRBV28
d_call: TRBD1
j_call: TRBJ2-7

cdr3_nt: TGTGCCAGCAGTGCAACAGGGTCTGATACAGATACGCAGTATTTT
cdr3_aa: CASSATGSDTDTQYF
clone_size: .
v_call: TRBV6-1
d_call: .
j_call: TRBJ2-3

cdr3_nt: TGCGCCAGCAGCTGGGGACTAGCGGGAGCGGATACGCAGTATTTT
cdr3_aa: CASSWGLAGADTQYF
clone_size: .
v_call: TRBV5-1
d_call: TRBD2
j_call: TRBJ2-3

cdr3_nt: TGTGCCAGCAGATCACAGGGTCTGGACACTGAAGCTTTCTTT
cdr3_aa: CASRSQGLDTEAFF
clone_size: .
v_call: TRBV6-1
d_call: .
j_call: TRBJ1-1

cdr3_nt: TGTGCCAGGAAAACTAGCGGCAACACAGATACGCAGTATTTT
cdr3_aa: CARKTSGNTDTQYF
clone_size: .
v_call: TRBV6-4
d_call: TRBD2
j_call: TRBJ2-3

cdr3_nt: TGTGCCAGCAGTTTTGGGCAGAGCTCTGGGGCCAACGTCCTGACTTTC
cdr3_aa: CASSFGQSSGANVLTF
clone_size: .
v_call: TRBV27
d_call: .
j_call: TRBJ2-6

cdr3_nt: TGTGCCAGCAGCGCGCCCGCGACAGGGGCCTACGAGCAGTACTTC
cdr3_aa: CASSAPATGAYEQYF
clone_size: .
v_call: TRBV5-4
d_call: TRBD1
j_call: TRBJ2-7

cdr3_nt: TGTGCCAGCAGTGATTGGAGGGGCGGCACTGAAGCTTTCTTT
cdr3_aa: CASSDWRGGTEAFF
clone_size: few
v_call: TRBV6-1
d_call: .
j_call: TRBJ1-1

cdr3_nt: TGCGCCAGCAGCTTGGCCCTCGGGAGCTCGGATACGCAGTATTTT
cdr3_aa: CASSLALGSSDTQYF
clone_size: .
v_call: TRBV5-1
d_call: .
j_call: TRBJ2-3

cdr3_nt: TGTGCCAGTAGTATATTGGCCGGTGGAGGGGAAAACTATGGCTACACCTTC
cdr3_aa: CASSILAGGGENYGYTF
clone_size: .
v_call: TRBV19
d_call: .
j_call: TRBJ1-2

cdr3_nt: TGTGCCAGCAGCTGGTTCAGGGCCGAATCGGGTCTTCGCGAGGAGCAGTACTTC
cdr3_aa: CASSWFRAESGLREEQYF
clone_size: .
v_call: TRBV7-8
d_call: .
j_call: TRBJ2-7

cdr3_nt: TGTGCCAGCAGCTTTGTTAGCCTCCCCGGGAGAGAGACCCAGTACTTC
cdr3_aa: CASSFVSLPGRETQYF
clone_size: .
v_call: TRBV12-1
d_call: .
j_call: TRBJ2-5

cdr3_nt: TGTGCCAGAGGGAGACCCGTGAACACTGAAGCTTTCTTT
cdr3_aa: CARGRPVNTEAFF
clone_size: .
v_call: TRBV2
d_call: .
j_call: TRBJ1-1

cdr3_nt: TGTTCCAGCAGCTCCCAGGGGAACGGCTACACCTTC
cdr3_aa: CSSSSQGNGYTF
clone_size: .
v_call: TRBV7-9
d_call: .
j_call: TRBJ1-2

cdr3_nt: TGTGCCAGCAGTGGCAAGTATGAGCAGTTCTTC
cdr3_aa: CASSGKYEQFF
clone_size: .
v_call: TRBV6-6
d_call: .
j_call: TRBJ2-1

cdr3_nt: TGTGCCAGCAGCCCTCCGACAGGGGGCAATGAGCAGTTCTTC
cdr3_aa: CASSPPTGGNEQFF
clone_size: once
v_call: TRBV25-1
d_call: TRBD1
j_call: TRBJ2-1

cdr3_nt: TGTGCCAGTAGTACCGTACAAGCGGTGACAGATACGCAGTATTTT
cdr3_aa: CASSTVQAVTDTQYF
clone_size: .
v_call: TRBV19
d_call: .
j_call: TRBJ2-3

cdr3_nt: TGTGCCAGCAATCTCGACGCCAGGGGCTGGGAAAAACTGTTTTTT
cdr3_aa: CASNLDARGWEKLFF
clone_size: .
v_call: TRBV6-1
d_call: .
j_call: TRBJ1-4

cdr3_nt: TGTGCCAGCAGCGAACCCGGGACAGGGGATTTGAGCTATGGCTACACCTTC
cdr3_aa: CASSEPGTGDLSYGYTF
clone_size: .
v_call: TRBV9
d_call: TRBD1
j_call: TRBJ1-2

cdr3_nt: TGTGCCAGCATTCAGGATTTTAACACTGAAGCTTTCTTT
cdr3_aa: CASIQDFNTEAFF
clone_size: .
v_call: TRBV2
d_call: .
j_call: TRBJ1-1